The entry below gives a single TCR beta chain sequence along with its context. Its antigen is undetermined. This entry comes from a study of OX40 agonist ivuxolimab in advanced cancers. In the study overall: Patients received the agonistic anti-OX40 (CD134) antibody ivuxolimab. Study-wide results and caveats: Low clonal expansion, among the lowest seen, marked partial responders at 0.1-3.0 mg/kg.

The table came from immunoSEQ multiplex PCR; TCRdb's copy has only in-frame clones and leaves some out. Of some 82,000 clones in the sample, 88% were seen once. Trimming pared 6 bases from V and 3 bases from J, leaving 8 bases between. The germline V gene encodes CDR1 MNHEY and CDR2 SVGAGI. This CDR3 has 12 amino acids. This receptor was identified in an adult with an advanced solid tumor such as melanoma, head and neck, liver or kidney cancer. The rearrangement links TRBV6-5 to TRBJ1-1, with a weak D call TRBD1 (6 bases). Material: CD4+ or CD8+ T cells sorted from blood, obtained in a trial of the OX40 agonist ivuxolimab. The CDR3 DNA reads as TGTGCCAGCAGCGCAGGGGACACTGAAGCTTTCTTT. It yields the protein CASSAGDTEAFF.